This T cell receptor beta chain was recovered during a study of lymphopenia after photon versus proton radiotherapy. This clone was seen a single time. Its target is unknown. From germline, CDR1 is WSHSY and CDR2 SAAADI. V lost 7 bases to trimming and J lost 3 bases, with 12 bases between them. The CDR3 sequence is 14 residues long. Broader study findings: Photon-treated patients lost naive T cells and TCR diversity; proton-treated stayed stable.

Sequencing was performed with immunoSEQ multiplex PCR; in TCRdb, only in-frame clones are kept and a portion is missing. The profile shows approximately 17,000 clones, roughly nine tenths of them singletons. The chain carries TRBV10-2 and TRBJ2-2; a weak D match, TRBD1 (6 bases). The material sequenced was peripheral blood, taken from a patient treated with proton-based radiotherapy. The sequence was collected from a woman aged 55-69 years with cholangiocarcinoma. Some clones in this sample may be carry-over from other donors' samples. CDR3 nucleotide sequence: TGCGCCAGCACCCCGGGACACTACACCGGGGAGCTGTTTTTT. This encodes CASTPGHYTGELFF.